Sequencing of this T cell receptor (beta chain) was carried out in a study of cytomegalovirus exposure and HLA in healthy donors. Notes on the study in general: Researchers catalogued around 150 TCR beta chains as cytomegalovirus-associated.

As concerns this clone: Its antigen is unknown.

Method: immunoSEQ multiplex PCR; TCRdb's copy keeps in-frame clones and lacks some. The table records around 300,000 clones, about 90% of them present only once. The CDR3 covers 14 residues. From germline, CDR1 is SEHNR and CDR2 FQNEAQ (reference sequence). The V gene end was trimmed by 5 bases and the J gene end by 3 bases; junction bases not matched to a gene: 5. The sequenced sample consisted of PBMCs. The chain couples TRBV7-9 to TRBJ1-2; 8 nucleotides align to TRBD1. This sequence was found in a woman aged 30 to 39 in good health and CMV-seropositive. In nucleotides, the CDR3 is TGTGCCAGCAGCGCCCGACAGGGGCACTATGGCTACACCTTC. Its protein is CASSARQGHYGYTF.